This T cell receptor (beta chain) was obtained from a study of blood T cell repertoires in COVID-19. Turning to the study itself: T cells, B-cell-depleted T cells, or PBMCs provided the cDNA or gDNA that served as material.

This clone was counted only a few times. The authors' processing: Scientists estimated how many nucleated cells there were by amplifying reference gene primers. Using immunoSEQ multiplex PCR, the repertoire was profiled, and TCRdb retains in-frame clones only, with some absent. That table supplies the V and J calls and clone size; D and trimming were determined from the DNA. Seen here are about 70,000 clones, 86% observed once, and the top ten hold approximately 14%. Sequencing was performed on peripheral blood. The clonotype was recovered from a woman aged 55-70 years with acute or convalescent COVID-19.

The CDR3 is CASSQWQGAPTDTQYF. In DNA, the CDR3 is TGTGCCAGCAGCCAGTGGCAGGGGGCGCCGACAGATACGCAGTATTTT. The chain combines TRBV7-6 with TRBJ2-3, with 8 bases that match TRBD1. The CDR3 runs to 16 residues. Trimming removed 5 bases from V and 3 bases from J; junction bases left unmatched: 10. Looked up from germline, CDR1 is SGHVS and CDR2 is FNYEAQ.